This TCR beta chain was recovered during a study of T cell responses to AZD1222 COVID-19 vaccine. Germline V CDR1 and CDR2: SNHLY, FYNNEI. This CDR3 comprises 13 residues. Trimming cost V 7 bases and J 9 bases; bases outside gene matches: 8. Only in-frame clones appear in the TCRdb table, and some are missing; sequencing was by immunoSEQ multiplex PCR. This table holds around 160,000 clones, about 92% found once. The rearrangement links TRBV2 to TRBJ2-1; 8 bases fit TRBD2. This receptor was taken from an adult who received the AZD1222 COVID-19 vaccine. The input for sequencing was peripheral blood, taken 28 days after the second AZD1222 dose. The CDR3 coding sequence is TGTGCCAGCAAACGGGAGGGCCTTTCTGAGCAGTTCTTC. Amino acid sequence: CASKREGLSEQFF.